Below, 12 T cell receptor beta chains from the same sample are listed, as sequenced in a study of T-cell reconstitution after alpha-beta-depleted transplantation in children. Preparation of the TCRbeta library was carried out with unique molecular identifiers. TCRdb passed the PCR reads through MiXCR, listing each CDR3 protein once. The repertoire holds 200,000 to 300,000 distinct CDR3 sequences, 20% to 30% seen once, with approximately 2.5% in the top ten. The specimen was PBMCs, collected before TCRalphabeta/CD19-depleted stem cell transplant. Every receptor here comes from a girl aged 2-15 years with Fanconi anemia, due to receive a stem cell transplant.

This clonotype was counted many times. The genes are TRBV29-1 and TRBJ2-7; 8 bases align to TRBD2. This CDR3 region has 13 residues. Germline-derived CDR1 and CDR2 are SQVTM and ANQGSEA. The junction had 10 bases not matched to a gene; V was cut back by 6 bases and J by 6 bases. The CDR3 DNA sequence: TGCAGCGTCGGGACTAGTGATTGGCGCGAGCAGTACTTC. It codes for CSVGTSDWREQYF.

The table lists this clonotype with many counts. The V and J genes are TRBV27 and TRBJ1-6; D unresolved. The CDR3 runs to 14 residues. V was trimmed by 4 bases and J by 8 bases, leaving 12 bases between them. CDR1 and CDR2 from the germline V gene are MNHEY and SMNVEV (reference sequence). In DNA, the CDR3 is TGTGCCAGCAGTTCCAGGTATCGGGATTCACCCCTCCACTTT. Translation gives CASSSRYRDSPLHF.

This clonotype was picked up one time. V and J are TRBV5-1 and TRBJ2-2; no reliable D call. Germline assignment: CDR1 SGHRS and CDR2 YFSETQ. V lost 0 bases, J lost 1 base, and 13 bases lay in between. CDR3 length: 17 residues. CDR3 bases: TGCGCCAGCAGCTTGGTGCCCCGCGCGAGGAACACCGGGGAGCTGTTTTTT. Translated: CASSLVPRARNTGELFF.

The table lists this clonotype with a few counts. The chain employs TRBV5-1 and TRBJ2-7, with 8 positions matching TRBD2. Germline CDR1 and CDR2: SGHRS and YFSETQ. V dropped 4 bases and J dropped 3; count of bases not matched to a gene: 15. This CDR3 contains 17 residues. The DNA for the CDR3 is TGCGCCAGCAGCCCATCGGCACTGGCGGGAGGTCACTACGAGCAGTACTTC. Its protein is CASSPSALAGGHYEQYF.

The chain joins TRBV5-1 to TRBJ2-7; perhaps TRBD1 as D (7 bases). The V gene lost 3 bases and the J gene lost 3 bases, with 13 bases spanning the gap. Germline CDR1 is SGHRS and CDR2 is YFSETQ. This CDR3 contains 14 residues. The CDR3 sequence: CASSSNRGGYEQYF. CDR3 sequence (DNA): TGCGCCAGCAGCTCCAACAGGGGAGGCTACGAGCAGTACTTC.

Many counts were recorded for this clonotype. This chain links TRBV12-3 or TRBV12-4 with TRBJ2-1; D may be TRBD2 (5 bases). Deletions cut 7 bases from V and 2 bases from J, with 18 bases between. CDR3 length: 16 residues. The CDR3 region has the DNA TGTGCCAGCACCCCGTTTGGGCTAGCCGCCTACAATGAGCAGTTCTTC. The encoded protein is CASTPFGLAAYNEQFF.

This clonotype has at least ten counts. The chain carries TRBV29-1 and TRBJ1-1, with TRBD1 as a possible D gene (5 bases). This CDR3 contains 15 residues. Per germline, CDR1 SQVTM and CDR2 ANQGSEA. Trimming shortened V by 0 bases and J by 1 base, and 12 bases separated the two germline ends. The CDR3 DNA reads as TGCAGCGTTGAAGAATGGAGCGGGGGGAACACTGAAGCTTTCTTT. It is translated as CSVEEWSGGNTEAFF.

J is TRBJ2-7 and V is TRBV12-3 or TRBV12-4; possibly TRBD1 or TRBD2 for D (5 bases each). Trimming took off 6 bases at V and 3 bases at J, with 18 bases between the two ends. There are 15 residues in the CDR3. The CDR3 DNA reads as TGTGCCAGCAGCACCGGGACCCCGCAGAACTACGAGCAGTACTTC. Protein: CASSTGTPQNYEQYF.

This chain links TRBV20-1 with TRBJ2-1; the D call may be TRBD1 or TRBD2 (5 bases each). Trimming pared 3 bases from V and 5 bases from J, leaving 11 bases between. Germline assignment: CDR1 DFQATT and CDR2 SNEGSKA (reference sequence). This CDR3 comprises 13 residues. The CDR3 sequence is CSASSRGDNEQFF. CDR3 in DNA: TGCAGTGCTAGTAGTCGGGGCGACAATGAGCAGTTCTTC.

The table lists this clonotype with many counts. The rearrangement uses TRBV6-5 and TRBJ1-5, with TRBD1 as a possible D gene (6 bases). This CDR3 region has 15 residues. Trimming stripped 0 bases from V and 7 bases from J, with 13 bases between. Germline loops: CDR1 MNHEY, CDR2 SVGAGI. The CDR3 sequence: CASSYSRGGGQPQHF. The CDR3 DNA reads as TGTGCCAGCAGTTACTCGAGAGGGGGAGGGCAGCCCCAGCATTTT.

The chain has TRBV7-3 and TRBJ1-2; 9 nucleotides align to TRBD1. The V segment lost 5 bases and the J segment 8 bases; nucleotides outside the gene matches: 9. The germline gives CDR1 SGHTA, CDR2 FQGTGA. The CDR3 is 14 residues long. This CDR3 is CASSRTGQGYGYTF. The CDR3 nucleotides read TGTGCCAGCAGCCGGACCGGACAGGGGTACGGCTACACCTTC.

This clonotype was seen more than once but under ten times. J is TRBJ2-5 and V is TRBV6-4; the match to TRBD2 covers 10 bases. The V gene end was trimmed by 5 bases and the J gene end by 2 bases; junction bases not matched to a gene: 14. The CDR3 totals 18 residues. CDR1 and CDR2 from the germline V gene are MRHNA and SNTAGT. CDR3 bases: TGTGCCAGCAGTCTGAATTGGACTAGCGGATACTATCAAGAGACCCAGTACTTC. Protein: CASSLNWTSGYYQETQYF.